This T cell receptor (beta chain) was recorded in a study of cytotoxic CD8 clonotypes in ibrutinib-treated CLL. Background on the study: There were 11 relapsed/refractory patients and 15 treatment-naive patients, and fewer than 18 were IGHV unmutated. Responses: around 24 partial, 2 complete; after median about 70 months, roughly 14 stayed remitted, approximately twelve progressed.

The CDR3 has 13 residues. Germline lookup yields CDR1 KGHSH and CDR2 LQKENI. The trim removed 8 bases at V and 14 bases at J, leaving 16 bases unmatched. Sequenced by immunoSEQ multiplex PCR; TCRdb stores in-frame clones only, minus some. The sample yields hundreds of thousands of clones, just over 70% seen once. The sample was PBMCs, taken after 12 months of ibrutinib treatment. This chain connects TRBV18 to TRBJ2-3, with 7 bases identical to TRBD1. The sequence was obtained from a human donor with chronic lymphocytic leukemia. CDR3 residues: CASQGPGGPGGYF. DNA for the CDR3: TGTGCCAGCCAAGGGCCCGGAGGTCCAGGGGGGTATTTT.